This record looks at one T cell receptor beta chain sequence and its context. Data came from immunoSEQ multiplex PCR; TCRdb stores just in-frame clones and leaves some out. Of 150,000 to 200,000 clones in the sample, roughly 86% were seen once. The data belong to a study of cytomegalovirus exposure and HLA in healthy donors. Trimming stripped 0 bases from V and 7 bases from J, with 18 bases between. Germline CDR1 and CDR2: LGHNA and YSLEER. This CDR3 has 17 residues. Sequencing was performed on PBMCs. The TCR originated in a man between 18 and 35 years old in good health and CMV-seropositive. The chain links TRBV4-3 to TRBJ1-4; D is perhaps TRBD1 (6 bases). The CDR3 region is CASSQDSQGYLGEKLFF. The CDR3 region has the DNA TGCGCCAGCAGCCAAGACTCACAGGGATATTTAGGTGAAAAACTGTTTTTT.